These T cell receptor beta chains were read from a single sample in a study of blood T cell repertoires in COVID-19. TCRdb's copy holds only in-frame clones and misses some; the assay was immunoSEQ multiplex PCR. The sample yields 200,000 to 250,000 clones, around 85% seen once. Sequences were obtained from peripheral blood. Receptor source: a woman aged 70-85 years with COVID-19, enrolled during active disease. CDR3s include the opening cysteine and the closing phenylalanine or tryptophan. Fields, in order: J gene, D gene, clone size, V gene, CDR3 protein, CDR3 DNA. A D gene is named only where the DNA matches it firmly. Where a row states a size, it is once, few, many or the class of an expanded clone; other rows omit it.

TRBJ2-7	.	.	TRBV5-1	CASSDQGGAYEQYF	TGCGCCAGCAGCGATCAGGGTGGCGCCTACGAGCAGTACTTC
TRBJ1-1	TRBD1	.	TRBV11-2	CASSLEGTGQGEAFF	TGTGCCAGCAGCTTAGAGGGGACAGGGCAAGGTGAAGCTTTCTTT
TRBJ1-2	TRBD1	.	TRBV4-3	CASSQETGGAALRGYTF	TGCGCCAGCAGCCAAGAGACAGGGGGCGCGGCCCTCCGTGGCTACACCTTC
TRBJ2-7	TRBD2	.	TRBV7-6	CASSLTSGRALGEQYF	TGTGCCAGCAGCTTAACGAGCGGGAGGGCCCTTGGCGAGCAGTACTTC
TRBJ2-7	.	.	TRBV19	CASSISAIHEQYF	TGTGCCAGTAGTATCAGCGCAATTCACGAGCAGTACTTC
TRBJ2-3	TRBD2	.	TRBV4-3	CASSLQHGGGSTDTQYF	TGCGCCAGCAGCCTTCAGCACGGGGGGGGGAGCACAGATACGCAGTATTTT
TRBJ2-5	.	once	TRBV19	CASSIGRDQETQYF	TGTGCCAGTAGTATAGGGCGGGACCAAGAGACCCAGTACTTC
TRBJ1-2	TRBD1	.	TRBV5-1	CASSATGGYGYTF	TGCGCCAGCAGCGCCACAGGGGGCTATGGCTACACCTTC
TRBJ2-1	TRBD1	.	TRBV7-2	CASSLPLLGQGDHEQFF	TGTGCCAGCAGCTTGCCCCTATTGGGACAGGGGGACCATGAGCAGTTCTTC
TRBJ1-5	TRBD1	.	TRBV28	CASRNWDRVDQPQHF	TGTGCCAGCAGAAATTGGGACAGGGTGGATCAGCCCCAGCATTTT
TRBJ2-2	.	.	TRBV4-2	CASSQEGRVAGELFF	TGTGCCAGCAGCCAAGAAGGCAGGGTAGCCGGGGAGCTGTTTTTT
TRBJ2-2	TRBD1	.	TRBV6-2/TRBV6-3	CASSPTGQGNAGELFF	TGTGCCAGCAGTCCCACGGGACAGGGGAACGCCGGGGAGCTGTTTTTT
TRBJ2-4	.	.	TRBV19	CASSPGGVAKNIQYF	TGTGCCAGTAGTCCGGGCGGGGTAGCCAAAAACATTCAGTACTTC
TRBJ2-1	TRBD2	.	TRBV4-3	CASSQDRASGRGNEQFF	TGCGCCAGCAGCCAAGATCGGGCCAGCGGGAGGGGCAATGAGCAGTTCTTC
TRBJ1-4	.	.	TRBV7-9	CASSRDPGGGEKLFF	TGTGCCAGCAGTCGAGACCCCGGCGGCGGCGAAAAACTGTTTTTT
TRBJ2-6	.	once	TRBV7-3	CASSPTGTSGANVLTF	TGTGCCAGCAGCCCGACAGGAACATCTGGGGCCAACGTCCTGACTTTC
TRBJ1-1	.	.	TRBV5-1	CASSLAQGPTEAFF	TGCGCCAGCAGCTTGGCCCAGGGGCCCACTGAAGCTTTCTTT
TRBJ1-2	.	.	TRBV16	CASSQSASSGPYGYTF	TGTGCCAGCAGCCAATCCGCGTCCTCAGGGCCCTATGGCTACACCTTC
TRBJ1-1	.	.	TRBV6-5	CASFPPRRNTEAFF	TGTGCCAGCTTTCCCCCGCGTCGAAACACTGAAGCTTTCTTT
TRBJ1-1	TRBD1	.	TRBV6-2/TRBV6-3	CASSHAGTGNTEAFF	TGTGCCAGCAGTCACGCCGGGACAGGGAACACTGAAGCTTTCTTT
TRBJ2-7	TRBD1	few	TRBV6-5	CASSTPKQGAIEQYF	TGTGCCAGCAGTACTCCGAAACAGGGGGCTATCGAGCAGTACTTC
TRBJ2-7	.	once	TRBV7-6	CASSLAHSSATYEQYF	TGTGCCAGCAGCTTAGCGCATTCTAGCGCTACCTACGAGCAGTACTTC
TRBJ2-2	.	.	TRBV18	CASSLSRASNTGELFF	TGTGCCAGCTCACTATCCAGGGCCTCGAACACCGGGGAGCTGTTTTTT
TRBJ2-7	.	once	TRBV5-1	CASSLYSGYEQYF	TGCGCCAGCAGCTTGTACTCGGGGTACGAGCAGTACTTC
TRBJ2-7	TRBD1	.	TRBV27	CASSFSGQVYEQYF	TGTGCCAGCAGTTTTTCTGGACAGGTCTACGAGCAGTACTTC
TRBJ2-7	.	few	TRBV6-5	CASSPYEQYF	TGTGCCAGCAGTCCGTACGAGCAGTACTTC
TRBJ1-4	.	.	TRBV7-9	CASSSGTREKLFF	TGTGCCAGCAGCTCCGGGACTCGTGAAAAACTGTTTTTT
TRBJ1-2	.	.	TRBV11-3	CASSFPGNYGYTF	TGTGCCAGCAGCTTCCCAGGGAACTATGGCTACACCTTC
TRBJ1-2	.	.	TRBV18	CASSPPQGSDGYTF	TGTGCCAGCTCACCTCCACAGGGATCGGATGGCTACACCTTC
TRBJ1-1	.	.	TRBV18	CASSPPITDSNTEAFF	TGTGCCAGCTCACCACCGATCACAGATTCTAACACTGAAGCTTTCTTT
TRBJ1-4	TRBD1	.	TRBV7-2	CASSRTGSLNEKLFF	TGTGCCAGCAGCCGGACAGGGAGTCTTAATGAAAAACTGTTTTTT